This T cell receptor (beta chain) appears in the sequencing data of a study of Graves' ophthalmopathy and Graves' hyperthyroidism. Amplified TCR beta CDR3 regions were obtained using RNA transcripts as template. HTBI primers were employed in first-round RT-PCR, then a second-round multiplex PCR followed. TCRdb re-analysed the multiplex PCR reads in MiXCR, keeping a single row per CDR3 protein. Here the sample spans some 360,000 distinct CDR3 sequences, about 18% being singletons. The ends were cut back, 2 bases at V and 4 bases at J, with 7 bases in the middle. Germline CDR1 and CDR2: SGHTS and YDEGEE. The CDR3 extends over 12 amino acids. In its sample, this clonotype was seen many times.

The sequence came from an adult woman with stable Graves' hyperthyroidism. Sequencing input: peripheral blood. The chain links TRBV5-8 to TRBJ2-7; no firm D call. Written as DNA, the CDR3 is TGTGCCAGCAGCTTCACCCGGTACGAGCAGTACTTC. Residues: CASSFTRYEQYF.